This entry concerns a single T cell receptor beta chain. No antigen is known for it. The data derive from a study of cytomegalovirus exposure and HLA in healthy donors. Whole-study context: Later, an analysis reported that the approximately 120 validation repertoires had used the same platform as the approximately 600 first-cohort repertoires. The study, taken as a whole, reports: It was confirmed in vitro that a few of the CMV-associated chains were specific for CMV antigens.

The validation cohort, a group of 130 or so subjects, included the donors and was separate from the roughly 670-subject first cohort. Profiling relied on immunoSEQ multiplex PCR, and the TCRdb table lists in-frame clones only, not all of them. This table has some 90,000 clones, more than 75% appearing once. Trimming removed 6 bases at V and 2 bases at J, with 14 bases between. Germline V CDR1 and CDR2: MDHEN, SYDVKM. The CDR3 extends over 14 amino acids. The sequenced sample consisted of PBMCs. This clonotype originated in a man between 18 and 35 years old in good health and CMV-seropositive. The rearrangement links TRBV28 to TRBJ2-7; TRBD1 might be the D (8 bases). CDR3 sequence reads: CASSNRGGPYEQYF. CDR3 in DNA: TGTGCCAGCAGCAACAGGGGGGGCCCCTACGAGCAGTACTTC.